The 19 T cell receptor beta chains below were found in one sample sequenced in a study of tumor-infiltrating lymphocytes in primary liver carcinoma. The input was around 530 ng total RNA; TCR beta cDNA was made from it with a constant-region primer. Employing slightly modified ARM-PCR, three nested multiplex PCR rounds were run, and these gave rise to the TCR beta libraries. A C-beta reverse primer was combined with TRBV1-TRBV30 forward primers in the first two PCR rounds, and each round had roughly 11 cycles. TCRdb passed the multiplex PCR reads through MiXCR, listing each CDR3 protein once. The profile shows tens of thousands of distinct CDR3 sequences, roughly two thirds of them singletons. RNA and DNA were co-extracted from approximately 20-30 mg of unsorted bulk tissue. The sequenced sample was liver tumor tissue from sampling region 4. Subset: tumor region T4, right-lateral pole. The receptors were sampled from a woman aged 60-75 years with primary liver carcinoma and hepatitis B virus infection.

In the case of this clonotype: Mismatch with germline at one junction end may stem from a read error. The chain is built from TRBV6-5 and TRBJ1-1, with D unclear. There are 16 residues in the CDR3. CDR1 is MNHEY and CDR2 is SVGAGI in the germline V gene. CDR3 residues: CVSRPRRRAQTTEAFF. Written as DNA, the CDR3 is TGTGTCAGCAGGCCCCGTCGGAGGGCGCAGACCACTGAAGCTTTCTTT.

This clonotype was observed a single time. One end of the junction is discordant with germline, which a read error may explain. This rearrangement joins TRBV7-8 to TRBJ2-3, with D tentatively TRBD1 (5 bases). The germline gives CDR1 SGHVS, CDR2 FQNEAQ. This CDR3 is built from 14 residues. This chain's CDR3 is CGSSLAWGTGTQYF. In DNA, the CDR3 is TGTGGCAGCAGCTTAGCCTGGGGCACAGGTACGCAGTATTTT.

The chain links TRBV7-8 to TRBJ1-1; D unresolved. V was pared by 3 bases and J by 1 base, with 9 bases between. The germline gives CDR1 SGHVS, CDR2 FQNEAQ. The CDR3 covers 14 residues. The CDR3 bases are TGTGCCAGCAGCTTTCTGGCAGGGAACACTGAAGCTTTCTTT. It codes for CASSFLAGNTEAFF.

This clonotype was counted only a few times. With a much larger clone just one base away, this may be a read error. V and J are TRBV5-6 and TRBJ1-1; D remains unclear. The CDR3 loop spans 12 amino acids. The germline gives CDR1 SGHDT, CDR2 YYEEEE. V lost 10 bases and J 1 base, leaving 11 bases between the germline ends. This CDR3 reads CAGCRQNTEAFF. CDR3 in DNA: TGTGCCGGCTGTCGGCAGAACACTGAAGCTTTCTTT.

As for this clonotype: The junction departs from germline at one end; a sequencing error may be responsible. The CDR3 coding sequence is TGCGCCAGCAGCTCCCGGGGGGCGCGGACCATGGACAGTGAGCAGTTCTTC. This encodes CASSSRGARTMDSEQFF. The gene calls are TRBV11-3 and TRBJ2-1; maybe TRBD2 (7 bases). The CDR3 has 17 residues. Germline values: CDR1 SGHNT, CDR2 YENEEA.

This chain joins TRBV28 and TRBJ1-2, with TRBD1 matching over 8 bases. Germline trimming cut 1 base from V and 4 bases from J; bases unmatched to any gene: 11. CDR1 is MDHEN and CDR2 is SYDVKM in the germline V gene. The CDR3 is made up of 17 amino acids. This CDR3 is CASSLLRRQGSGYGYTF. DNA of the CDR3: TGTGCCAGCAGTTTATTACGAAGACAGGGGTCGGGCTATGGCTACACCTTC.

A note on this clonotype: At one boundary the junction diverges from the germline segment, which might be a read error. The genes are TRBV29-1 and TRBJ2-5, with 7 bases aligning to TRBD2. The germline gives CDR1 SQVTM, CDR2 ANQGSEA. The CDR3 extends over 11 amino acids. This CDR3 reads CNFEGLEAQYF. CDR3 in DNA: TGCAACTTTGAAGGACTAGAGGCCCAGTACTTC.

Concerning this clonotype itself: The junction does not match germline at one end; this may be a read error. This chain connects TRBV11-2 to TRBJ1-1; possibly TRBD1 for D (6 bases). The CDR3 totals 13 residues. Germline loops: CDR1 SGHAT, CDR2 FQNNGV. CDR3 DNA: TGTGCCAGCAGATTAGAGGGGGACACTGAAGCTTTCTTT. Its protein product is CASRLEGDTEAFF.

V and J are TRBV6-1 and TRBJ2-1; TRBD2 matches at 11 bases. Losses at the gene ends were 2 bases for V and 15 bases for J; bases not matched to a gene: 12. Germline-derived CDR1 and CDR2 are MNHNS and SASEGT. The CDR3 has 15 residues. The CDR3: CASSETSGSHNELFF. DNA of the CDR3: TGTGCCAGCAGTGAAACTAGCGGGAGCCACAATGAACTGTTCTTC.

Notes on this clonotype: A junction end diverges from the germline sequence, so it may reflect a read error. The chain has TRBV5-4 and TRBJ1-1; TRBD1 agrees at 8 bases. This CDR3 comprises 18 residues. The germline V gene encodes CDR1 SGHNT and CDR2 YYREEE (reference sequence). The CDR3, as DNA: TGTCCCAGCAGCTTACCAGGGGGGGGACAGGTCGGGAACACTGAAGCTTTCTTT. This translates into CPSSLPGGGQVGNTEAFF.

J is TRBJ1-1 and V is TRBV6-1; TRBD1 might be the D (5 bases). The V gene's germline CDR1 is MNHNS and CDR2 SASEGT. Trimming shortened V by 3 bases and J by 14 bases, and 22 bases separated the two germline ends. The CDR3 is made up of 14 amino acids. CDR3 loop: CASSDVGTDVGAFF. Here the CDR3 DNA reads TGTGCCAGCAGTGATGTGGGGACGGACGTTGGAGCATTCTTT.

Regarding this clonotype: At one end, the junction sequence differs from germline, possibly due to a read error. This sequence joins TRBV6-4 and TRBJ2-1, with 8 bases lining up with TRBD1. CDR3 length: 14 residues. Per germline, CDR1 MRHNA and CDR2 SNTAGT. This chain's CDR3 is CVSCVGTGADEQFF. The CDR3 DNA sequence: TGTGTCAGCTGTGTGGGGACAGGTGCGGATGAGCAGTTCTTC.

Comment on this clonotype: The junction does not match germline at one end; this may be a read error. The genes are TRBV11-2 and TRBJ2-7, with 8 bases aligning to TRBD2. The CDR3 has 16 residues. Germline CDR1 is SGHAT and CDR2 is FQNNGV. As DNA, the CDR3 is TGTGACAGCAGCGATGGCGGGAGGACCTCGGGAAGCGACCAGTACTTC. Amino acid sequence: CDSSDGGRTSGSDQYF.

This sequence joins TRBV20-1 and TRBJ2-1; 7 bases line up with TRBD2. Germline values: CDR1 DFQATT, CDR2 SNEGSKA (reference sequence). This CDR3 is 15 amino acids long. V lost 1 base and J lost 4; bases outside the gene matches: 7. The CDR3 DNA is TGCAGTGCTAGAGGAGGTGGGACTACTTACAATGAGCAGTTCTTC. The encoded protein is CSARGGGTTYNEQFF.

On this clonotype: Given the absence of the conserved phenylalanine or tryptophan at the CDR3 end, a read error is likely. CDR3 loop: CSAARGAGRGELFC. CDR3 nucleotide sequence: TGCAGCGCCGCTCGGGGGGCCGGCCGCGGGGAGCTGTTTTGT. The chain has TRBV29-1 and TRBJ2-2; tentatively, D is TRBD2 (7 bases). CDR3 length: 14 residues. Looked up from germline, CDR1 is SQVTM and CDR2 is ANQGSEA. V was trimmed by 7 bases and J by 7 bases, leaving 19 bases between them.

The rearrangement links TRBV12-3 or TRBV12-4 to TRBJ2-2; no definite D call. The CDR3 is made up of 14 amino acids. Trimming took off 6 bases at V and 6 bases at J, with 14 bases between the two ends. As DNA, the CDR3 is TGTGCCAGCAGCGAGGAAGTGGGCGCCGGGGAGCTGTTTTTT. Amino acid sequence: CASSEEVGAGELFF.

In the case of this clonotype: Compared with germline, one end of the junction differs, possibly owing to a read error. This chain links TRBV11-2 with TRBJ2-3; weak D call: TRBD2 (5 bases). Per the germline V gene, CDR1 is SGHAT and CDR2 is FQNNGV. The CDR3 consists of 17 residues. The CDR3, as DNA: TGTGCCAGCAGCTTAGATCGACTATCGGACTTTTTCGATACGCGGTATTTT. Its translation: CASSLDRLSDFFDTRYF.

This clonotype has a single count. This sequence joins TRBV4-1 and TRBJ2-1, with 11 positions matching TRBD2. In germline, CDR1 is MGHRA, CDR2 YSYEKL. The ends lost 0 bases at V and 12 bases at J; junction bases unmatched: 19. The CDR3 runs 19 residues. The DNA of the CDR3 is TGCGCCAGCAGCCAAGACTCCCCGATGGTAGGGACTAGCGGATATGGGCAGTTCTTC. It specifies CASSQDSPMVGTSGYGQFF.

The chain combines TRBV7-3 with TRBJ2-1; 9 bases agree with TRBD2. The CDR3 consists of 16 residues. CDR1 and CDR2 (germline): SGHTA, FQGTGA. V gave up 8 bases and J gave up 9 bases; unmatched junction bases: 17. CDR3 coding DNA: TGTGCCAGCGGCCCCCACTCCGGGACTAGCCTGGTTGAGCAGTTCTTC. The encoded protein is CASGPHSGTSLVEQFF.